Listed below are T cell receptor beta chains from one sample, sequenced in a study of T-cell memory formation after mild COVID-19. TCRdb independently ran MiXCR on the 5' RACE reads; one entry per CDR3 protein. The table includes a few hundred thousand distinct CDR3 sequences, roughly 15% detected once. Sequenced sample: PBMCs or a T cell subset sorted from them (not recorded which). The receptors derive from a man younger than 35 who had mild COVID-19 (a few samples of this study predate the infection). Cell type and time point are not known. The CDR3 runs from the conserved cysteine through the conserved F or W. The order of the fields is CDR3 length, D gene, J gene, clone size, V gene, CDR3 protein, CDR3 DNA. The D gene is left open where the match is weak. The size entry is marked missing in some rows and otherwise reads once, few, many or a size class.

12,TRBD1,TRBJ1-6,many,TRBV20-1,CSARQGISPLHF,TGCAGTGCTCGACAGGGGATCTCACCCCTCCACTTT
18,-,TRBJ2-1,few,TRBV7-9,CASSFPFTGLGLRNEQFF,TGTGCCAGCAGCTTCCCATTTACCGGGCTAGGGCTCCGCAATGAGCAGTTCTTC
16,TRBD1,TRBJ1-1,-,TRBV4-1,CASSQSVVRGQTEAFF,TGCGCCAGCAGCCAATCCGTCGTGAGGGGGCAGACTGAAGCTTTCTTT
15,-,TRBJ1-2,many,TRBV5-1,CASSLVAKGLSGYTF,TGCGCCAGCAGCTTGGTGGCCAAGGGGTTGTCGGGCTACACCTTC
13,-,TRBJ1-1,once,TRBV12-3/TRBV12-4,CASSKESNTEAFF,TGTGCCAGCAGTAAAGAATCGAACACTGAAGCTTTCTTT
13,-,TRBJ1-5,few,TRBV12-3/TRBV12-4,CASSLGLEQPQHF,TGTGCCAGCAGTTTAGGCTTGGAACAGCCCCAGCATTTT
14,-,TRBJ2-5,-,TRBV20-1,CSARDLKAGETQYF,TGCAGTGCTAGAGATCTTAAAGCTGGGGAGACCCAGTACTTC
15,TRBD1,TRBJ1-3,few,TRBV6-5,CASSLTGTGGNTIYF,TGTGCCAGCAGCTTAACCGGGACAGGGGGAAACACCATATATTTT
18,-,TRBJ2-3,-,TRBV7-2,CASSLAPLGVGDTDTQYF,TGTGCCAGCAGCTTAGCACCTCTGGGGGTTGGGGACACAGATACGCAGTATTTT
17,TRBD1,TRBJ2-1,few,TRBV10-3,CAISETIQGPGYNEQFF,TGTGCCATCAGTGAGACCATACAGGGGCCCGGCTACAATGAGCAGTTCTTC
15,TRBD1,TRBJ1-1,few,TRBV4-3,CASSHDRGPVAEAFF,TGCGCCAGCAGCCACGACAGGGGGCCGGTCGCTGAAGCTTTCTTT
16,-,TRBJ1-4,few,TRBV4-3,CASSQDTGQGNEKLFF,TGCGCCAGCAGCCAAGATACCGGGCAGGGTAATGAAAAACTGTTTTTT
12,-,TRBJ1-2,-,TRBV5-5,CASSLKAYGYTF,TGTGCCAGCAGCTTGAAGGCCTATGGCTACACCTTC
16,-,TRBJ1-2,-,TRBV3-1,CASSQEGNRKIYGYTF,TGTGCCAGCAGCCAAGAGGGAAACAGGAAAATATATGGCTACACCTTC
14,TRBD1,TRBJ1-1,-,TRBV6-6,CASSHWTGNTEAFF,TGTGCCAGCAGCCATTGGACAGGGAACACTGAAGCTTTCTTT
15,-,TRBJ1-1,-,TRBV4-1,CASSQGPLGNTEAFF,TGCGCCAGCAGCCAAGGCCCGTTAGGGAACACTGAAGCTTTCTTT
14,-,TRBJ2-5,-,TRBV6-6,CATAGLEGKQTQYF,TGTGCCACCGCTGGGCTAGAGGGGAAACAGACCCAGTACTTC
16,TRBD2,TRBJ2-5,-,TRBV7-2,CASSLSSSGGQETQYF,TGTGCCAGCAGCTTAAGCTCTAGCGGGGGGCAAGAGACCCAGTACTTC
13,TRBD1,TRBJ1-3,few,TRBV29-1,CSVRTGVGNTIYF,TGCAGCGTGCGGACAGGGGTTGGAAACACCATATATTTT
17,TRBD1,TRBJ2-1,many,TRBV5-1,CASSPRGTGGHSNEQFF,TGCGCCAGCAGCCCTAGGGGGACAGGGGGCCACTCCAATGAGCAGTTCTTC
16,-,TRBJ1-2,-,TRBV5-1,CASSTGHPLRVAGYTF,TGCGCCAGCAGCACGGGCCATCCTCTTCGAGTCGCTGGCTACACCTTC
15,-,TRBJ2-2,few,TRBV7-2,CASSPRTLNTGELFF,TGTGCCAGCAGCCCCCGGACACTTAACACCGGGGAGCTGTTTTTT
14,-,TRBJ2-5,many,TRBV5-1,CASSYGANQETQYF,TGCGCCAGCTCATATGGGGCCAACCAAGAGACCCAGTACTTC
12,-,TRBJ1-3,-,TRBV20-1,CSARVQGNTIYF,TGCAGTGCTAGAGTCCAAGGAAACACCATATATTTT
14,-,TRBJ1-1,-,TRBV29-1,CSVEDSWRATEAFF,TGCAGCGTTGAAGACTCGTGGAGGGCCACTGAAGCTTTCTTT
14,-,TRBJ1-1,few,TRBV12-3/TRBV12-4,CASSWRHLNTEAFF,TGTGCCAGCAGTTGGAGACACCTGAACACTGAAGCTTTCTTT
17,TRBD2,TRBJ2-1,-,TRBV18,CASSPPVRGGLVNEQFF,TGTGCCAGCTCACCACCGGTGCGGGGGGGCCTTGTCAATGAGCAGTTCTTC
13,TRBD1,TRBJ2-3,-,TRBV7-8,CASSVGQQGPQYF,TGTGCCAGCAGCGTAGGGCAACAGGGGCCGCAGTATTTT
16,-,TRBJ1-2,-,TRBV4-1,CASSQDRVSLGYGYTF,TGCGCCAGCAGCCAAGATCGAGTCAGTCTGGGCTATGGCTACACCTTC
14,TRBD2,TRBJ2-5,-,TRBV5-1,CASSFWGGGETQYF,TGCGCCAGCAGCTTCTGGGGGGGTGGAGAGACCCAGTACTTC
14,-,TRBJ2-1,-,TRBV7-2,CASSLASRGPEQFF,TGTGCCAGCAGCTTAGCCTCGAGGGGCCCTGAGCAGTTCTTC
13,-,TRBJ2-5,-,TRBV7-9,CASSSGMSETQYF,TGTGCCAGCAGCTCCGGCATGAGCGAGACCCAGTACTTC
16,-,TRBJ1-3,few,TRBV7-9,CASSPFMDVSGNTIYF,TGTGCCAGCAGCCCCTTCATGGACGTCTCTGGAAACACCATATATTTT
12,-,TRBJ1-1,few,TRBV5-1,CASSLTSAEAFF,TGCGCCAGCAGCCTGACGAGCGCTGAAGCTTTCTTT
15,TRBD2,TRBJ2-1,-,TRBV7-3,CASSLGLGSYNEQFF,TGTGCCAGCAGCTTGGGACTAGGCTCCTACAATGAGCAGTTCTTC
12,TRBD1,TRBJ1-1,few,TRBV20-1,CSTNRGNTEAFF,TGCAGCACTAACAGGGGGAACACTGAAGCTTTCTTT
13,TRBD2,TRBJ2-1,few,TRBV29-1,CSVVGGGNNEQFF,TGCAGCGTTGTGGGCGGGGGGAACAATGAGCAGTTCTTC
14,-,TRBJ1-5,many,TRBV4-1,CASSPGPGNQPQHF,TGCGCCAGCAGCCCTGGGCCAGGTAATCAGCCCCAGCATTTT
13,-,TRBJ2-3,few,TRBV20-1,CSGDASLTDTQYF,TGCAGTGGGGACGCTTCCCTCACAGATACGCAGTATTTT
16,-,TRBJ1-4,-,TRBV20-1,CSARGTVARQFEKLFF,TGCAGTGCTAGAGGGACCGTGGCACGGCAGTTTGAAAAACTGTTTTTT
14,-,TRBJ1-5,-,TRBV20-1,CSARGQGGNQPQHF,TGCAGTGCTAGAGGGCAGGGTGGCAATCAGCCCCAGCATTTT
13,-,TRBJ1-2,-,TRBV19,CASSILRGDGYTF,TGTGCCAGTAGCATCCTCAGGGGAGATGGCTACACCTTC
17,TRBD2,TRBJ2-1,few,TRBV20-1,CSAGRLAGISSYNEQFF,TGCAGTGCTGGAAGGCTAGCGGGGATAAGCTCCTACAATGAGCAGTTCTTC
13,-,TRBJ2-2,-,TRBV7-6,CASSPYRLGELFF,TGTGCCAGCAGCCCTTACCGGTTAGGGGAGCTGTTTTTT
13,-,TRBJ2-3,few,TRBV20-1,CSAPTVDGNTQYF,TGCAGTGCACCGACAGTCGATGGGAATACGCAGTATTTT
11,-,TRBJ2-1,few,TRBV20-1,CSARDSWGQFF,TGCAGTGCTAGAGATTCTTGGGGGCAGTTCTTC